The 17 T cell receptor beta chains presented below share a single source sample, sequenced in a study of blood T cell repertoires in COVID-19. Measured with immunoSEQ multiplex PCR; TCRdb has only the in-frame clones, and not every one. The sample holds 310,000 or so clones; 85% to 90% are singletons and the top ten take about 1.7%. Sequenced input: PBMCs or T cells enriched from blood (not recorded which). All receptors come from a woman aged 18 to 35 with acute COVID-19.

The V gene is TRBV15, the J gene TRBJ2-5; no clear D gene. The germline gives CDR1 LNHNV, CDR2 YYDKDF (reference sequence). V lost 1 base and J lost 7, with 4 bases in between. The CDR3 runs to 11 residues. The chain's CDR3 is CATSRASTQYF. The CDR3 bases are TGTGCCACCAGCAGAGCTTCGACCCAGTACTTC.

The V gene is TRBV6-5, the J gene TRBJ1-1; 7 positions match TRBD1. The germline V gene encodes CDR1 MNHEY and CDR2 SVGAGI. The junction had 4 bases not matched to a gene; V was cut back by 2 bases and J by 4 bases. CDR3 length: 14 amino acids. CDR3 amino acids: CASSYKGAATEAFF. The CDR3 DNA is TGTGCCAGCAGTTACAAGGGGGCAGCCACTGAAGCTTTCTTT.

V usage is TRBV7-9 and J usage is TRBJ2-1; the match to TRBD2 covers 8 bases. This CDR3 spans 15 amino acids. Germline-derived CDR1 and CDR2 are SEHNR and FQNEAQ (reference sequence). V shed 7 bases and J 5 bases; nucleotides not matched to a gene: 10. The CDR3 region has the DNA TGTGCCAGCACCCCCTCCGGGACTAGGGACAATGAGCAGTTCTTC. This gives the protein CASTPSGTRDNEQFF.

The V call is TRBV27, the J call TRBJ1-5; TRBD1 matches at 9 bases. This CDR3 is built from 14 residues. Losses at the gene ends were 6 bases for V and 3 bases for J; bases not matched to a gene: 3. Germline lookup yields CDR1 MNHEY and CDR2 SMNVEV (reference sequence). CDR3 DNA: TGTGCCAGCAGGGGACAGGGCGTCAATCAGCCCCAGCATTTT. Translation gives CASRGQGVNQPQHF.

The chain combines TRBV11-2 with TRBJ1-2; D not certain. Germline CDR1 SGHAT, CDR2 FQNNGV. The CDR3 totals 16 residues. Trimming stripped 4 bases from V and 4 bases from J, with 19 bases between. The CDR3 DNA is TGTGCCAGCAGCTCGGGAGGAGCGGGCGTAAGCTATGGCTACACCTTC. It is translated as CASSSGGAGVSYGYTF.

This chain uses TRBV11-2 with TRBJ2-1; 10 positions match TRBD1. The CDR3 consists of 15 residues. J lost 6 bases, V lost 6 bases, and 8 bases had no gene match. Germline V gene data show CDR1 as SGHAT and CDR2 as FQNNGV. The CDR3 loop reads CASRSGQGWRNEQFF. The CDR3 bases are TGTGCCAGCAGATCGGGACAGGGGTGGCGCAATGAGCAGTTCTTC.

The gene calls are TRBV4-1 and TRBJ1-2, with D perhaps matching TRBD1 (5 bases). V was pared by 1 base and J by 1 base, with 19 bases between. Germline CDR1 is MGHRA and CDR2 is YSYEKL. This CDR3 is built from 18 residues. CDR3 loop: CASSQGGFTGEDNYGYTF. The CDR3 DNA reads as TGCGCCAGCAGCCAAGGAGGGTTTACGGGGGAGGATAACTATGGCTACACCTTC.

The chain is built from TRBV18 and TRBJ1-1, with 11 bases fitting TRBD1. Trimming at V came to 4 bases and at J to 11 bases, leaving 6 bases not matched to a gene. CDR1 and CDR2 (germline): KGHSH, LQKENI. The length of the CDR3 is 13 residues. The CDR3 DNA follows: TGTGCCAGCTCACTGGGACAGGGGGAGGTGGCTTTCTTT. Residues: CASSLGQGEVAFF.

This chain uses TRBV30 with TRBJ1-5; TRBD1 is a possible D gene (5 bases). The CDR3 loop spans 15 amino acids. The V gene lost 0 bases and the J gene lost 0 bases, with 9 bases spanning the gap. Germline V gene data show CDR1 as GTSNPN and CDR2 as SVGIG (reference sequence). The CDR3, as DNA: TGTGCCTGGAGTGTACGGGGGGATAGCAATCAGCCCCAGCATTTT. Protein: CAWSVRGDSNQPQHF.

The CDR3 bases are TGTGCCAGCTCACCACGTCTAGCGGATACCTACAATGAGCAGTTCTTC. Its protein is CASSPRLADTYNEQFF. V usage is TRBV18 and J usage is TRBJ2-1, with 7 nucleotides matching TRBD2. After removal of 1 base from V and 2 bases from J, the junction contained 5 bases not matched to a gene. Germline V gene sequence: CDR1 KGHSH, CDR2 LQKENI. This CDR3 is 16 amino acids long.

This chain joins TRBV4-2 and TRBJ2-3, with TRBD2 matching 10 bases. Germline-derived CDR1 and CDR2 are LGHNA and YNFKEQ. This CDR3 is 15 amino acids long. V lost 1 base and J lost 3; bases outside the gene matches: 1. The CDR3 DNA is TGTGCCAGCAGCCAAGGGGGACTAGCGACAGATACGCAGTATTTT. Amino acid sequence: CASSQGGLATDTQYF.

The genes are TRBV5-4 and TRBJ2-7; the match to TRBD2 covers 7 bases. Germline CDR1 is SGHNT and CDR2 is YYREEE (reference sequence). The ends lost 3 bases at V and 2 bases at J; junction bases unmatched: 11. This CDR3 region has 16 residues. The CDR3 is CASSSWEAGEPYEQYF. DNA for the CDR3: TGTGCCAGCAGCTCGTGGGAGGCGGGGGAACCCTACGAGCAGTACTTC. Together with reference TRBV5-4 and TRBJ2-7, the CDR3 gives the full variable domain: ETGVTQSPTHLIKTRGQQVTLRCSSQSGHNTVSWYQQALGQGPQFIFQYYREEENGRGNFPPRFSGLQFPNYSSELNVNALELDDSALYLCASSSWEAGEPYEQYFGPGTRLTVT.

This clone appeared once. The chain carries TRBV20-1 and TRBJ2-7; 14 bases line up with TRBD2. The CDR3 is made up of 15 amino acids. J was trimmed by 7 bases and V by 3 bases; bases with no gene match: 8. Germline V lookup: CDR1 DFQATT, CDR2 SNEGSKA (reference sequence). The CDR3 loop is CSASEGLAGAGEQYF. As DNA, the CDR3 is TGCAGTGCTAGTGAGGGACTAGCGGGAGCGGGTGAGCAGTACTTC.

This rearrangement joins TRBV6-4 to TRBJ2-2; D is unclear. There are 12 residues in the CDR3. From germline, CDR1 is MRHNA and CDR2 SNTAGT. Trimming pared 4 bases from V and 7 bases from J, leaving 7 bases between. The CDR3 reads CASSAGNGELFF. CDR3 nucleotides: TGTGCCAGCAGTGCGGGTAACGGGGAGCTGTTTTTT.

This clone was observed a few times. The rearrangement joins TRBV18 to TRBJ1-1; 8 nucleotides agree with TRBD1. Germline assignment: CDR1 KGHSH and CDR2 LQKENI. The CDR3 loop spans 16 amino acids. Germline trimming cut 0 bases from V and 5 bases from J; bases unmatched to any gene: 8. CDR3 nucleotide sequence: TGTGCCAGCTCACCACCGGACAGGGTAAGAAGGACTGAAGCTTTCTTT. Its translation is CASSPPDRVRRTEAFF.

The chain uses TRBV5-1 and TRBJ2-2; TRBD2 aligns across 13 bases. Germline V gives CDR1 SGHRS, CDR2 YFSETQ. This CDR3 is 18 amino acids long. V was clipped by 3 bases and J by 8 bases; unmatched bases: 13. Written as DNA, the CDR3 is TGCGCCAGCAGCTGGACTAGCGGGAGTCCTAACCGGGCTGGGGAGCTGTTTTTT. This encodes CASSWTSGSPNRAGELFF.

The chain has TRBV5-1 and TRBJ2-5; 14 bases are a match to TRBD2. The CDR3 spans 16 residues. The V and J ends lost 4 bases and 0 bases, in that order; junction bases with no gene match: 2. Germline CDR1 reads SGHRS; CDR2 reads YFSETQ. The CDR3 nucleotides are TGCGCCAGCAGCGTGGGACTAGCGGGGGACCAAGAGACCCAGTACTTC. It specifies CASSVGLAGDQETQYF.